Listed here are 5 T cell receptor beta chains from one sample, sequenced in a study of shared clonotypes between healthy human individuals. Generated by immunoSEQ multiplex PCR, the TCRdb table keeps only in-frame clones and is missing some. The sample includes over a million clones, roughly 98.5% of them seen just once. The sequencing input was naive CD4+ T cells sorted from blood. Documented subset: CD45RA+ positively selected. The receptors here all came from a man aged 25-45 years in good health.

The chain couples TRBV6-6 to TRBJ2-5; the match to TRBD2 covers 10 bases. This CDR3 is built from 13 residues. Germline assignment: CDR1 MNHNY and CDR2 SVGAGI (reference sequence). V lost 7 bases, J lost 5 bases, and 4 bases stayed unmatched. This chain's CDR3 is CASMTSGYETQYF. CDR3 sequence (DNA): TGTGCCAGCATGACTAGCGGGTATGAGACCCAGTACTTC.

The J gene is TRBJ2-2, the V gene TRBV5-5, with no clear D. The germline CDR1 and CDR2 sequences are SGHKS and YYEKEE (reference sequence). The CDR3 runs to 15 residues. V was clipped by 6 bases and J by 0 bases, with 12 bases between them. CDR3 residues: CASNQVASNTGELFF. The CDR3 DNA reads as TGTGCCAGCAACCAGGTAGCCTCGAACACCGGGGAGCTGTTTTTT.

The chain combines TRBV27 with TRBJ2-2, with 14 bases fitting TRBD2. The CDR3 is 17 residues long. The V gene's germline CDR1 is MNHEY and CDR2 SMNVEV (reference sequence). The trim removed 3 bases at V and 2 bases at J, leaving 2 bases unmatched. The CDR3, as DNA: TGTGCCAGCAGTTTCGGACTAGCGGGAGGAAACACCGGGGAGCTGTTTTTT. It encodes CASSFGLAGGNTGELFF.

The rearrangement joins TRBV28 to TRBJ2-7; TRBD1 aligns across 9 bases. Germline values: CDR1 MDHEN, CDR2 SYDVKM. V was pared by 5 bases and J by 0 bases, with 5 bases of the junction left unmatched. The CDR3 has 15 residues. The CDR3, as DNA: TGTGCCAGCAGTCGAGACAGGGGGTTCTCCTACGAGCAGTACTTC. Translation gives CASSRDRGFSYEQYF.

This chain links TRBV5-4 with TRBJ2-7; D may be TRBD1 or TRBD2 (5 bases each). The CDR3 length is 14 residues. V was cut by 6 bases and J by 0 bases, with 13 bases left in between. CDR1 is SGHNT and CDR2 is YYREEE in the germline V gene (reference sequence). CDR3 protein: CASKGMGDSYEQYF. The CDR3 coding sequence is TGTGCCAGCAAGGGGATGGGGGACTCCTACGAGCAGTACTTC.